This T cell receptor (beta chain) originates from a study of post-analysis software for immune sequencing data. Background on the study: Clinical courses comprised relapsing-remitting, secondary progressive and progressive-relapsing multiple sclerosis.

Turning to this clonotype: Antigen unknown.

In germline, CDR1 is MNHEY, CDR2 SVGAGI. The CDR3 totals 14 residues. Trimming cost V 2 bases and J 1 base, with 8 bases left between them. Findings and caveats of the study: Compared with controls, patients had more of 4 to 6 TRBV segments, including TRBV5-6, TRBV5-1 and TRBV20-1. Compared against controls, patients with multiple sclerosis displayed significantly lower normalized Chao1 diversity.

Built from TCR beta cDNA, the libraries had unique molecular identifiers in them. Researchers reported some 500,000 cDNA molecules coming from about 0.98 to 11 million T cells. TCRdb ran MiXCR on the PCR reads and lists one entry per CDR3 protein. This table holds about 820,000 distinct CDR3 sequences, roughly 50% found once. Sequenced material: blood. This clonotype originated in a girl between 5 and 17 years old with multiple sclerosis. This rearrangement joins TRBV6-5 to TRBJ1-2; the D is unclear. The CDR3, as DNA: TGTGCCAGCAGTTACCGGGAGGGTAACTATGGCTACACCTTC. Protein product: CASSYREGNYGYTF.